This T cell receptor beta chain was recorded in a study of Graves' ophthalmopathy and Graves' hyperthyroidism. In this cohort, patients with other autoimmune diseases, uncontrolled infections, pregnancy or lactation were excluded. Per germline, CDR1 SGHAT and CDR2 FQNNGV. The V gene end was trimmed by 4 bases and the J gene end by 1 base; junction bases not matched to a gene: 10. The CDR3 runs to 16 residues. TCR beta CDR3 regions were amplified from RNA transcripts. HTBI-primed first-round RT-PCR preceded second-round multiplex PCR. Each CDR3 protein is one row after TCRdb ran MiXCR on the multiplex PCR reads. The sample shows about 620,000 distinct CDR3 sequences, 20% to 25% of them seen only once.

This chain connects TRBV11-2 to TRBJ2-7; 7 bases line up with TRBD1. Input material: peripheral blood. The TCR originated in a woman younger than 30 with stable Graves' hyperthyroidism. Some clones in this sample may be carry-over from other donors' samples. The CDR3, as DNA: TGTGCCAGCAGCTACGCATCCGGGACAGAGTCCTACGAGCAGTACTTC. This encodes CASSYASGTESYEQYF.